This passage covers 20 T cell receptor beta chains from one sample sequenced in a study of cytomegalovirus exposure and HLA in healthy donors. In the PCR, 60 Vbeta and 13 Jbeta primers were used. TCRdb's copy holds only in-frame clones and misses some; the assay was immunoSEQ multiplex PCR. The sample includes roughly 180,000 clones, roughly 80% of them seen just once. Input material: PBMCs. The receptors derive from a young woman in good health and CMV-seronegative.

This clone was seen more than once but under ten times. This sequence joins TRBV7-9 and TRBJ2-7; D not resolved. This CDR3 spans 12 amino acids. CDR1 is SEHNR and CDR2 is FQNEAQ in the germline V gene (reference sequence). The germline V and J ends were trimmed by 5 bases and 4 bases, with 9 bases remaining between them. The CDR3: CASSRNTYEQYF. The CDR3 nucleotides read TGTGCCAGCAGCCGAAATACATACGAGCAGTACTTC.

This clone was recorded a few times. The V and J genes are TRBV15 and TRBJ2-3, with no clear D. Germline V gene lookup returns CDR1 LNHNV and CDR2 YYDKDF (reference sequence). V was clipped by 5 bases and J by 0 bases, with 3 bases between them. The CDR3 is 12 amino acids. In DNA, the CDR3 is TGTGCCACCAGCCTGAGCACAGATACGCAGTATTTT. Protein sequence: CATSLSTDTQYF.

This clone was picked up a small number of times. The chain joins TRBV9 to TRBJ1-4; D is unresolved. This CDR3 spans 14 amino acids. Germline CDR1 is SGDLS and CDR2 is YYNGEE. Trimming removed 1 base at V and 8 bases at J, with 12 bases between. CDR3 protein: CASSVRRNDEKLFF. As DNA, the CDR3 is TGTGCCAGCAGCGTACGGAGGAACGACGAAAAACTGTTTTTT.

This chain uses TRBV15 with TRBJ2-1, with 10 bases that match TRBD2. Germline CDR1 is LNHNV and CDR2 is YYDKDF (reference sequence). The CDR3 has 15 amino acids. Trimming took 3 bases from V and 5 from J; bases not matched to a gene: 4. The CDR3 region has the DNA TGTGCCACCAGCAGTGCTAGCGGGAGTAACAATGAGCAGTTCTTC. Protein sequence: CATSSASGSNNEQFF.

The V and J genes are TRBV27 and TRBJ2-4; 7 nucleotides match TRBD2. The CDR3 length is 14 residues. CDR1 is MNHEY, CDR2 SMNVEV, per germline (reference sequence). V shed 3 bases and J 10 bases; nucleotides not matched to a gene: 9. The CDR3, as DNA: TGTGCCAGCAGTTTTTCCCTACCCGGGGGGATTCAGTACTTC. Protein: CASSFSLPGGIQYF.

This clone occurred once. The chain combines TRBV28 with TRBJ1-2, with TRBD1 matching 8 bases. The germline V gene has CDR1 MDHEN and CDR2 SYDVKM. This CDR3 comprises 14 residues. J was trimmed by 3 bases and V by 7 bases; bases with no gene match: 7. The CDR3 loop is CASKPGQEDYGYTF. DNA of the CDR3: TGTGCCAGCAAACCGGGACAGGAGGACTATGGCTACACCTTC.

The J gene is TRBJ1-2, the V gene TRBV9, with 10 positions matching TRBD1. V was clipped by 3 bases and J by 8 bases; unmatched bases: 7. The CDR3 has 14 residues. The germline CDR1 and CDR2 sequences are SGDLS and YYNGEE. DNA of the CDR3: TGTGCCAGCAGCGCAGGGACAGGGGTCGACGGCTACACCTTC. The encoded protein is CASSAGTGVDGYTF.

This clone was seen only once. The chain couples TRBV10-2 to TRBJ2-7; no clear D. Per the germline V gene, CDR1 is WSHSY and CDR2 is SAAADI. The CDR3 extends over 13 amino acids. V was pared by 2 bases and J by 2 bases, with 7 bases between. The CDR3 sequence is CASSETETYEQYF. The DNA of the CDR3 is TGCGCCAGCAGTGAGACAGAAACCTACGAGCAGTACTTC.

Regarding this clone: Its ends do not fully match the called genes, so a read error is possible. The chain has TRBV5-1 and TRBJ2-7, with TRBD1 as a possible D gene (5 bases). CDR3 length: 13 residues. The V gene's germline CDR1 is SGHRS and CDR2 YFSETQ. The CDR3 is CASKSTGSSEQYF. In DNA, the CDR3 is TGCGCCAGCAAGAGTACAGGATCCTCCGAGCAGTACTTC.

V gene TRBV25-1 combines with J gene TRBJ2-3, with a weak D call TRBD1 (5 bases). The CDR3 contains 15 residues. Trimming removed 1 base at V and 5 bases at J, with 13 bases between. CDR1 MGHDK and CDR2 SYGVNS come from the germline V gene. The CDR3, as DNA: TGTGCCAGCAGTGAATTTAAGGCAGGGTTAGATACGCAGTATTTT. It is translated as CASSEFKAGLDTQYF.

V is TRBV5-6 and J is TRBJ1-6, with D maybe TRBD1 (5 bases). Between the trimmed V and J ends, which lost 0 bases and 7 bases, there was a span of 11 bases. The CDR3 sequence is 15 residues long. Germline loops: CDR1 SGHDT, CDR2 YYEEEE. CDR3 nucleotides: TGTGCCAGCAGCTTGGTAGGACAACGAAATTCACCCCTCCACTTT. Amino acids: CASSLVGQRNSPLHF.

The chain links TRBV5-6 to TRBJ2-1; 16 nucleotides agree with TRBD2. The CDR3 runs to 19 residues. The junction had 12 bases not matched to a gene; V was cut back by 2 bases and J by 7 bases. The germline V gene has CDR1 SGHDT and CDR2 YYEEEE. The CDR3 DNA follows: TGTGCCAGCAGCTTTGGCGGGACTAGCGGGAGGGCCTGGTGGAATGAGCAGTTCTTC. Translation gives CASSFGGTSGRAWWNEQFF.

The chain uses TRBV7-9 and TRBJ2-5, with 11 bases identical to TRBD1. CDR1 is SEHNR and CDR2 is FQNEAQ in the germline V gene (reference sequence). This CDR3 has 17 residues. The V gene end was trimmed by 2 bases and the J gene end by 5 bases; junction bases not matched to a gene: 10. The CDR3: CASSLKLGQGGSETQYF. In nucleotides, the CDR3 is TGTGCCAGCAGCTTAAAGTTGGGACAGGGGGGCAGCGAGACCCAGTACTTC.

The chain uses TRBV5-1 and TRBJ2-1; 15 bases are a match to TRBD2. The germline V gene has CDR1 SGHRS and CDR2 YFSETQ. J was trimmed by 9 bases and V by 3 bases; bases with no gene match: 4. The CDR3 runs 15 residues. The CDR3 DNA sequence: TGCGCCAGCAGCTCGGGACTAGCGGGAGGCACTGAGCAGTTCTTC. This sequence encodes CASSSGLAGGTEQFF.

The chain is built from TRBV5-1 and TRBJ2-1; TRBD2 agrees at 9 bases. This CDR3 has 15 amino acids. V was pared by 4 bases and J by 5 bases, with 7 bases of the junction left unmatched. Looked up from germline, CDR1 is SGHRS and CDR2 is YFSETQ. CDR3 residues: CASSIAGVKNNEQFF. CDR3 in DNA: TGCGCCAGCAGCATAGCGGGAGTGAAAAACAATGAGCAGTTCTTC.

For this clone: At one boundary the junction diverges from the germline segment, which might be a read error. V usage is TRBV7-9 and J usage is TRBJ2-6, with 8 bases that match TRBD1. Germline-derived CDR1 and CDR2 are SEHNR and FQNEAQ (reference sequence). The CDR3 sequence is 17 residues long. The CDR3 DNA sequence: TGTGCCGGCAGCCTAAGACAGGGGAACTCTGGGGCCAACGTCCTGACTTTC. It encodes CAGSLRQGNSGANVLTF.

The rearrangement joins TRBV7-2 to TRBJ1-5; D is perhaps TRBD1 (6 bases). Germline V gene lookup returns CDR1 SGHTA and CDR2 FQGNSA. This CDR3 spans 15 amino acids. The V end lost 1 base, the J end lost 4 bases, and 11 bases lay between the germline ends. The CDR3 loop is CASSLGTAKNQPQHF. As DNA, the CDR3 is TGTGCCAGCAGCTTAGGGACAGCTAAAAATCAGCCCCAGCATTTT.

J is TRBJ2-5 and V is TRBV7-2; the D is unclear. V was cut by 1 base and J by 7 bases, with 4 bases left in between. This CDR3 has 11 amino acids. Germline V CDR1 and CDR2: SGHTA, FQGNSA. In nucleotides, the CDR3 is TGTGCCAGCAGCTTAGGAGGGACCCAGTACTTC. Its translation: CASSLGGTQYF.

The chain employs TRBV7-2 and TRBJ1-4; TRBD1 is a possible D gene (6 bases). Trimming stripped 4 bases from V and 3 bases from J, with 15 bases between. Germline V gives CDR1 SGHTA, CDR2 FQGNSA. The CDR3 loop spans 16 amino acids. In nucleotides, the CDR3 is TGTGCCAGCAGCTACCCGGGGGGACAACCTAATGAAAAACTGTTTTTT. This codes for CASSYPGGQPNEKLFF.

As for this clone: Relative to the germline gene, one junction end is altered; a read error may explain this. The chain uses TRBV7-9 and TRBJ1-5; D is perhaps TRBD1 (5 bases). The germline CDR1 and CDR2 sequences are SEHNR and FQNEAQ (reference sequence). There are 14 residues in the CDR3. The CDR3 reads CAGSSDSFNQPQHF. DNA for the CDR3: TGTGCCGGCAGCAGTGACAGCTTCAATCAGCCCCAGCATTTT.